The following is a TCR beta chain sequence with its context. The data were obtained in a study of identical twins. The germline V gene encodes CDR1 SQVTM and CDR2 ANQGSEA. The ends lost 6 bases at V and 8 bases at J; junction bases unmatched: 20. This CDR3 region has 16 residues. TCRdb reanalysed the 5' RACE reads using MiXCR and keeps one entry per CDR3 protein. Of approximately 500,000 distinct CDR3 sequences in the sample, roughly a quarter were seen once. This same sample was also part of a study on T cells expressing NK-cell markers. Per that study: Sequenced donors, eight in total, included seven who were HCMV-seropositive and one who was seronegative. The authors restricted sorting to alpha-beta TCR T cells with an anti-gamma-delta TCR antibody in several experiments.

The chain joins TRBV29-1 to TRBJ1-2; 8 bases agree with TRBD1. The sequencing sample was made of CD4+ T cells sorted from blood. The clonotype originates from a woman aged 18 to 35 in good health. DNA of the CDR3: TGCAGCGTCGTTCGACGTCCAACAGGGGGGAATCAGGGCTACACCTTC. This translates into CSVVRRPTGGNQGYTF.